Sequencing of this TCR beta chain was carried out in a study of T cell clonotyping in hematopoietic cell transplantation. Study conclusions and caveats: Recipient TCR diversity dropped after transplant; expanded clonotypes rose from day 30 to 180. Broader posttransplant TCR repertoire diversity was predicted by graft donor and pretransplant recipient Inverse Simpson Index values. At the given depth, recipient repertoires were over 95% de novo clonotypes.

On this clone itself: Its antigen is undetermined.

Per germline, CDR1 SQVTM and CDR2 ANQGSEA. J lost 1 base, V lost 4 bases, and 6 bases had no gene match. This CDR3 has 14 amino acids. Sequencing was performed with immunoSEQ multiplex PCR; in TCRdb, only in-frame clones are kept and a portion is missing. The sample lists over 10,000 clones; around 85% were seen once. This receptor was obtained from a female patient aged 40-49 years who had an allogeneic stem cell transplant from a related donor, so T cells may come from the graft donor. Some clones in this sample may be carry-over from other donors' samples. The sample was PBMCs, taken 100 days after allogeneic stem cell transplant. This rearrangement joins TRBV29-1 to TRBJ1-1, with TRBD1 matching 7 bases. The chain's CDR3 is CSVGPRGSNTEAFF. The CDR3 DNA sequence: TGCAGCGTTGGCCCCAGGGGGTCGAACACTGAAGCTTTCTTT.